The sequence of this T cell receptor (beta chain) was determined in a study of blood T cell repertoires in COVID-19. Study details: Samples taken during acute and convalescent COVID-19 were collected in the United States, Italy and Spain.

This CDR3 region has 15 residues. V was shortened by 6 bases and J by 1 base, with 13 bases between the two germline ends. Germline lookup yields CDR1 LGHDT and CDR2 YNNKEL (reference sequence). Per the study methods: Amplification of reference gene primers provided the estimated nucleated cell counts. Sequenced by immunoSEQ multiplex PCR; TCRdb stores in-frame clones only, minus some. V and J calls plus clone size are reproduced from that table; the DNA served to infer D and trimming. The top ten clones hold roughly 4% of a sample with around 250,000 clones, about 88% of them seen once. The sequencing sample was made of PBMCs or T cells enriched from blood (not recorded which). This TCR was sampled from a man between 25 and 39 years old with acute COVID-19. The rearrangement uses TRBV3-1 (or the pseudogene TRBV3-2) and TRBJ1-5; tentatively, D is TRBD1 (6 bases). CDR3 residues: CASSPRGKSNQPQHF. The DNA for the CDR3 is TGTGCCAGCAGTCCCAGGGGTAAGAGCAATCAGCCCCAGCATTTT.